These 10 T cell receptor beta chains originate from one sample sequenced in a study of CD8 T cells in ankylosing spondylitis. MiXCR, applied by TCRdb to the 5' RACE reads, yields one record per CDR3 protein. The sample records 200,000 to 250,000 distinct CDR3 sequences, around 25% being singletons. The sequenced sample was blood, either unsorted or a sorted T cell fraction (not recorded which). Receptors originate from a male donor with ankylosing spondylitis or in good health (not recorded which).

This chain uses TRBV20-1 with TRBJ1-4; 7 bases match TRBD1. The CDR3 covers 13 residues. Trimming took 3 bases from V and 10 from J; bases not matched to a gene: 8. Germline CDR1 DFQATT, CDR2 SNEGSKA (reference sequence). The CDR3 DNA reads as TGCAGTGCTAGCGAGCCAGGGGGGGGAAAACTGTTTTTT. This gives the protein CSASEPGGGKLFF.

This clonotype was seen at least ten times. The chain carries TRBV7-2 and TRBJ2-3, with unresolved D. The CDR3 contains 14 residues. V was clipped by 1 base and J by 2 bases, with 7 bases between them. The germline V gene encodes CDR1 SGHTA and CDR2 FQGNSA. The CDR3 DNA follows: TGTGCCAGCAGCTTAGATGGCAACACAGATACGCAGTATTTT. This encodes CASSLDGNTDTQYF. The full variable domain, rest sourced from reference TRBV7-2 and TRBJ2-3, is GAGVSQSPSNKVTEKGKDVELRCDPISGHTALYWYRQSLGQGLEFLIYFQGNSAPDKSGLPSDRFSAERTGGSVSTLTIQRTQQEDSAVYLCASSLDGNTDTQYFGPGTRLTVL.

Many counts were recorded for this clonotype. The CDR3 DNA sequence: TGTGCCAGCCGGTACGACAGGAGCCAAGAGACCCAGTACTTC. Its translation: CASRYDRSQETQYF. The chain combines TRBV6-2 or TRBV6-3 with TRBJ2-5, with D possibly matching TRBD1 (6 bases). The CDR3 has 14 amino acids. V lost 8 bases, J lost 1 base, and 14 bases lay in between. The germline gives CDR1 MNHEY, CDR2 SVGEGT.

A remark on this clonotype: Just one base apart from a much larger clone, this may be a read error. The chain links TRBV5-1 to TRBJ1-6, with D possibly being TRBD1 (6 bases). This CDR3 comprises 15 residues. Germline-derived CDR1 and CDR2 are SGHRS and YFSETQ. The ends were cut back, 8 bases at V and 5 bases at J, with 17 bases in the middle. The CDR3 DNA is TGCGCCAGAAGGGAACGGGCAGGGGATAATTCACCCCTCCACTTT. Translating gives CARRERAGDNSPLHF.

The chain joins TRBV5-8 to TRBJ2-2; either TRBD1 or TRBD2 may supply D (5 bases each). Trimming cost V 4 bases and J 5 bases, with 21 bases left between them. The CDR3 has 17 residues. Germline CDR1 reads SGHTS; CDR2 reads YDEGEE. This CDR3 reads CASSDRRRPGLTGELFF. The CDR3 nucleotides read TGTGCCAGCAGCGACAGACGGAGGCCGGGTTTAACCGGGGAGCTGTTTTTT. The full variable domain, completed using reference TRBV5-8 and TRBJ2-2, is EAGVTQSPTHLIKTRGQQATLRCSPISGHTSVYWYQQALGLGLQFLLWYDEGEERNRGNFPPRFSGRQFPNYSSELNVNALELEDSALYLCASSDRRRPGLTGELFFGEGSRLTVL.

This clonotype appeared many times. Here the CDR3 DNA reads TGTGCCAGCAGTTACAAGCAGGGAAACTACAATGAGCAGTTCTTC. Residues: CASSYKQGNYNEQFF. This sequence joins TRBV6-5 and TRBJ2-1; possibly TRBD1 for D (5 bases). There are 15 residues in the CDR3. V was shortened by 2 bases and J by 3 bases, with 11 bases between the two germline ends. Germline loops: CDR1 MNHEY, CDR2 SVGAGI.

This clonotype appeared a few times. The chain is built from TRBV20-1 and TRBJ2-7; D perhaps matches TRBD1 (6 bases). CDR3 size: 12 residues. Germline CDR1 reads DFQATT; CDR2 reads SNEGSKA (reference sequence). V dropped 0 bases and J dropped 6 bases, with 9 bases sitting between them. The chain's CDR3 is CSARDVGAEQYF. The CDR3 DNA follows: TGCAGTGCTAGAGATGTGGGGGCCGAGCAGTACTTC.

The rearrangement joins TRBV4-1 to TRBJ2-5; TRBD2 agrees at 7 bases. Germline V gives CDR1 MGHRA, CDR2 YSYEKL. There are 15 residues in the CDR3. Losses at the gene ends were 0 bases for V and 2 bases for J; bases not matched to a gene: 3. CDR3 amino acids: CASSQDPGGQETQYF. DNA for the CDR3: TGCGCCAGCAGCCAAGACCCCGGGGGGCAAGAGACCCAGTACTTC.

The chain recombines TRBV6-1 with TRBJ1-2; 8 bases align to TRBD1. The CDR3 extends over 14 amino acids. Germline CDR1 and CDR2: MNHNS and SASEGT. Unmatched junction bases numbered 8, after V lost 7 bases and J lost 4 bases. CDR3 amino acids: CASTPDGTGYGYTF. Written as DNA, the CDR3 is TGTGCCAGCACCCCGGACGGGACAGGCTATGGCTACACCTTC.

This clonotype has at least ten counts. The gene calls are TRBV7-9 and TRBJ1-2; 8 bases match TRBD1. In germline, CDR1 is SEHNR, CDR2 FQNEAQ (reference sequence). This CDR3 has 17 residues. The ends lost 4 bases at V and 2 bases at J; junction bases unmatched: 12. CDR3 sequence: CASSWHRDRRQNYGYTF. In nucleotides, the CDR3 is TGTGCCAGCAGCTGGCACCGGGACAGGCGTCAAAACTATGGCTACACCTTC.